The rows below give T cell receptor beta chains drawn from one sample of a study of Ad26.COV2.S vaccination and SARS-CoV-2 variants. Generated by immunoSEQ multiplex PCR, the TCRdb table keeps only in-frame clones and is missing some. Here the sample spans 510,000 or so clones, 87% being singletons. The sequencing here drew on peripheral blood, taken in a trial of Ad26.COV2.S vaccine versus placebo. The receptors stem from a person aged 18-65 years who received the Ad26.COV2.S COVID-19 vaccine or a placebo. Both conserved end residues are trimmed from each CDR3.

V gene	J gene	CDR3 protein
TRBV30	TRBJ1-4	AWAWTGPNEKLF
TRBV19	TRBJ1-6	ASSIGGRVTSPLH
TRBV18	TRBJ2-3	ASSPPSYDTQY
TRBV19	TRBJ1-2	ASSEAGTGAYGYT
TRBV30	TRBJ1-3	AWSDNTIY
TRBV24-1	TRBJ2-5	ATSDHRQSDEETQY
TRBV6-2/TRBV6-3	TRBJ2-1	ASSGAARSATHNEQF
TRBV6-4	TRBJ2-6	ASSDSSGSGANVLT
TRBV12-5	TRBJ1-3	ASGLDAGNTIY
TRBV7-9	TRBJ1-4	ASSPPGTGGEKLF
TRBV5-1	TRBJ2-7	ASSLDGSGSAYEQY
TRBV5-4	TRBJ2-3	ASSLELAGADTQY
TRBV9	TRBJ2-1	ASSVAPGTSGTNEQF
TRBV7-8	TRBJ1-1	ASSPGGVGTEAF
TRBV5-8	TRBJ1-4	ASSRTNEKLF
TRBV25-1	TRBJ1-5	ASRTGNSNQPQH
TRBV5-1	TRBJ2-1	ASSLWLGAEQF
TRBV29-1	TRBJ1-1	SSYRGGNTEAF
TRBV5-6	TRBJ1-5	ASSFWAGTYSNQPQH
TRBV11-3	TRBJ2-1	ASSSVSGSLPGYNEQF
TRBV19	TRBJ1-2	ASSIRRGTPDGYT
TRBV30	TRBJ2-6	AWTGSSGANVLT
TRBV7-6	TRBJ2-1	ASSLAHLSSYNEQF
TRBV21-1	TRBJ2-7	ASSTLLAGAVYEQY
TRBV27	TRBJ2-7	ASSFRTVSEQY
TRBV12-5	TRBJ1-2	ASGPGDRFYGYT
TRBV6-5	TRBJ2-1	ASTPRTGRNEQF
TRBV2	TRBJ2-7	ASSAELLAGSYEQY
TRBV19	TRBJ1-1	ASSIAAGEAF
TRBV19	TRBJ1-1	ASSIGTVNTEAF
TRBV21-1	TRBJ2-5	ASSAQPGGGETQY
TRBV7-3	TRBJ2-3	ASSLGAANTQY
TRBV28	TRBJ1-2	ASSPPGQGLAGYT
TRBV7-2	TRBJ2-1	ASSPGTNPPYNEQF
TRBV28	TRBJ1-5	ASSFGTGNQPQH
TRBV7-2	TRBJ2-7	ASSLQGSYYEQY
TRBV5-6	TRBJ2-7	ASSWGTTSEQY
TRBV28	TRBJ2-3	ASKEDTQY
TRBV27	TRBJ2-1	ASSSWTSGISSYNEQF
TRBV2	TRBJ1-1	ASSEGENTEAF
TRBV20-1	TRBJ1-1	SASYAGTTEAF
TRBV24-1	TRBJ2-1	ATEGLAEDNEQF
TRBV5-4	TRBJ2-3	ASSLDLAGVSADTQY
TRBV28	TRBJ2-7	ASSGAREQY